This T cell receptor (beta chain) was recorded in a study of cytomegalovirus exposure and HLA in healthy donors. Amplification used 60 Vbeta primers and 13 Jbeta primers. Some clones are missing from TCRdb's copy, which holds only in-frame ones; the method was immunoSEQ multiplex PCR. The table for this sample gives roughly 80,000 clones. The CDR3 loop spans 11 amino acids. Germline assignment: CDR1 MDHEN and CDR2 SYDVKM. Deletions cut 0 bases from V and 7 bases from J, with 4 bases between. Sequencing used PBMCs. This receptor was obtained from a man in his fifties or sixties in good health and CMV-seronegative. The gene calls are TRBV28 and TRBJ2-7; D remains unclear. CDR3 region: CASSLWREQYF. CDR3 DNA: TGTGCCAGCAGTTTATGGAGAGAGCAGTACTTC.